Listed here are 5 T cell receptor beta chains from one sample, sequenced in a study of T cells after posttransplantation cyclophosphamide (dated by TCRdb to between 2015 and 2016). Library construction relied on the immunoSEQ multiplex PCR assay. TCRdb mirrors the immuneACCESS table, restricted to in-frame sequences. Some clones are absent from its copies; in checked studies, under half trace to an unresolved V gene, and the reason for the others is unknown. The sample features 25,000 to 30,000 clones, and none is a singleton. Together, the top ten hold approximately 2.6% of the sample. Sequenced input: PBMCs. The origin of the receptors is a woman aged 60-75 years in good health, CMV-negative, and a related stem cell transplant donor.

This clone was detected many times. V gene TRBV27 combines with J gene TRBJ2-7; 11 bases align to TRBD1. Germline V lookup: CDR1 MNHEY, CDR2 SMNVEV (reference sequence). V lost 2 bases, J lost 0 bases, and 3 bases stayed unmatched. The CDR3 has 16 amino acids. CDR3 in amino acids: CASSLGGTGGSYEQYF. The DNA for the CDR3 is TGTGCCAGCAGTTTAGGGGGGACAGGGGGCTCCTACGAGCAGTACTTC.

The chain couples TRBV5-1 to TRBJ2-5, with 10 bases matching TRBD2. The V and J ends lost 0 bases and 2 bases, in that order; junction bases with no gene match: 13. Per the germline V gene, CDR1 is SGHRS and CDR2 is YFSETQ. This CDR3 has 19 amino acids. The CDR3 protein is CASSLGLAGASGPQETQYF. Here the CDR3 DNA reads TGCGCCAGCAGCTTGGGGCTAGCGGGAGCATCGGGGCCACAAGAGACCCAGTACTTC.

This clone was observed many times. The chain is built from TRBV6-4 and TRBJ2-1; 10 bases match TRBD2. The CDR3 is made up of 15 amino acids. The germline CDR1 and CDR2 sequences are MRHNA and SNTAGT. The J segment lost 7 bases and the V segment lost 4 bases, leaving 7 bases of the junction unmatched. The chain's CDR3 is CASSAERGGSNEQFF. The CDR3, as DNA: TGTGCCAGCAGTGCGGAGCGGGGGGGCAGTAATGAGCAGTTCTTC.

This clone was detected ten times or more. The chain has TRBV18 and TRBJ2-3; D is possibly TRBD1 (6 bases). V lost 0 bases to trimming and J lost 3 bases, with 10 bases between them. Germline V gives CDR1 KGHSH, CDR2 LQKENI. This CDR3 contains 15 residues. CDR3 loop: CASSPPTGITDTQYF. CDR3 nucleotides: TGTGCCAGCTCACCACCGACAGGTATTACAGATACGCAGTATTTT.

The sample holds many counts of this clone. The chain carries TRBV5-1 and TRBJ2-2; possibly TRBD2 for D (5 bases). The germline V gene encodes CDR1 SGHRS and CDR2 YFSETQ. The CDR3 extends over 16 amino acids. V lost 0 bases and J lost 0, with 9 bases in between. The DNA for the CDR3 is TGCGCCAGCAGCTTGGGGGCGGGCACGAACACCGGGGAGCTGTTTTTT. This translates into CASSLGAGTNTGELFF.